These T cell receptor beta chains were read from a single sample in a study of blood T cell repertoires in COVID-19. Only in-frame clones appear in the TCRdb table, and some are missing; sequencing was by immunoSEQ multiplex PCR. The sample has approximately 45,000 clones, over 75% seen once. Material for sequencing was peripheral blood. Receptor source: a human donor in a cohort sampled during active COVID-19. Each CDR3 is given with its conserved first and last residue. The D gene is left open where the match is weak. Size is stated for part of the rows, as once, few or many counts, or as a class when the clone is expanded.

j_call,v_call,d_call,clone_size,cdr3_nt,cdr3_aa
TRBJ1-2,TRBV28,-,-,TGTGCCAGCAGTTTCGACAACAACTATGGCTACACCTTC,CASSFDNNYGYTF
TRBJ1-1,TRBV7-2,TRBD1,once,TGTGCCAGCAGCCCGGGACAGATGAACACTGAAGCTTTCTTT,CASSPGQMNTEAFF
TRBJ2-3,TRBV5-1,-,-,TGCGCCAGCAGCTTGACAATAGTAGGAGGGGATACGCAGTATTTT,CASSLTIVGGDTQYF
TRBJ2-1,TRBV7-4,TRBD1,-,TGTGCCAGCAGCTTACAGGGGGCGTTTTACAATGAGCAGTTCTTC,CASSLQGAFYNEQFF
TRBJ2-1,TRBV24-1,-,-,TGTGCCACCAGTGGGTTAGGCTCTAGAAGCAGTGAGCAGTTCTTC,CATSGLGSRSSEQFF
TRBJ1-1,TRBV2,TRBD1,-,TGTGCCAGCAGGTTAGGACAGGGATGGACTGAAGCTTTCTTT,CASRLGQGWTEAFF
TRBJ2-1,TRBV27,TRBD2,once,TGTGCCAGCAGTTTATATGCCCTAGCGGCATACAATGAGCAGTTCTTC,CASSLYALAAYNEQFF
TRBJ1-4,TRBV25-1,-,-,TGTGCCAGCAGTGATCATGCAGCTAATGAAAAACTGTTTTTT,CASSDHAANEKLFF
TRBJ2-4,TRBV5-6,-,few,TGTGCCAGCAGCGGGGGGTTCGGGCAAAACATTCAGTACTTC,CASSGGFGQNIQYF
TRBJ1-1,TRBV18,-,-,TGTGCCAGCTCAGCTGGGACAAACACTGAAGCTTTCTTT,CASSAGTNTEAFF
TRBJ1-5,TRBV18,TRBD1,-,TGTGCCAGCTCACTGGACAGGGATCGGGGCGATCAGCCCCAGCATTTT,CASSLDRDRGDQPQHF
TRBJ2-4,TRBV6-2/TRBV6-3,TRBD2,-,TGTGCCAGCAGTTCTACGGGGGGGCCGGCGCGTGCCAAAAACATTCAGTACTTC,CASSSTGGPARAKNIQYF
TRBJ2-5,TRBV4-2,TRBD2,-,TGTGCCAGCAGCCAAGGAAGAACGGGGGGGCTAGAGACCCAGTACTTC,CASSQGRTGGLETQYF
TRBJ2-5,TRBV12-5,-,-,TGTGCTAGTGGTTTGGGGCCGGAGCGGGCCTTCAAGGGGACCCAGTACTTC,CASGLGPERAFKGTQYF